These 17 T cell receptor beta chains share one sample of origin, sequenced in a study of blood T cell repertoires in COVID-19 (TCRdb year 2020). Library creation used the immunoSEQ multiplex PCR assay. TCRdb carries this immuneACCESS record with in-frame sequences only. Its versions omit some clonotypes, under half of them owing to an unresolved V gene in the studies checked, with the rest unexplained. The sample records 95,000 to 150,000 clones, around 80% of which are singletons. The ten largest clones capture 16% of the sample. The specimen was peripheral blood. The source of these receptors is a man aged 55 to 70 with active or convalescent COVID-19.

The chain is built from TRBV18 and TRBJ2-2; TRBD1 aligns across 11 bases. Looked up from germline, CDR1 is KGHSH and CDR2 is LQKENI. V was pared by 2 bases and J by 6 bases, with 5 bases of the junction left unmatched. The CDR3 loop spans 16 amino acids. The CDR3, as DNA: TGTGCCAGCTCACCAACCGGGACAGGGGGAGCCGGGGAGCTGTTTTTT. Protein sequence: CASSPTGTGGAGELFF. The variable domain in full, completed from reference TRBV18 and TRBJ2-2, reads NAGVMQNPRHLVRRRGQEARLRCSPMKGHSHVYWYRQLPEEGLKFMVYLQKENIIDESGMPKERFSAEFPKEGPSILRIQQVVRGDSAAYFCASSPTGTGGAGELFFGEGSRLTVL.

This clone was seen just once. This chain joins TRBV7-2 and TRBJ2-4; TRBD1 matches at 9 bases. V dropped 4 bases and J dropped 6; count of bases not matched to a gene: 1. In germline, CDR1 is SGHTA, CDR2 FQGNSA. The CDR3 is 13 residues long. CDR3 in amino acids: CASSYRGRNIQYF. CDR3 nucleotide sequence: TGTGCCAGCAGCTACAGGGGGCGAAACATTCAGTACTTC.

The sample holds one count of this clone. This chain uses TRBV18 with TRBJ2-1, with 7 bases identical to TRBD2. Germline-derived CDR1 and CDR2 are KGHSH and LQKENI. The CDR3 runs to 14 residues. With V trimmed by 2 bases and J by 9 bases, 7 bases remained unmatched. The CDR3, as DNA: TGTGCCAGCTCACCATGGCGGGAGAGGGTTGAGCAGTTCTTC. It translates to CASSPWRERVEQFF.

The gene calls are TRBV6-2 or TRBV6-3 and TRBJ2-2; TRBD2 matches 10 bases. V gave up 2 bases and J gave up 6 bases; unmatched junction bases: 9. The CDR3 spans 17 residues. Germline CDR1 reads MNHEY; CDR2 reads SVGEGT. CDR3: CASSYIRTSGASGELFF. For the CDR3, the DNA is TGTGCCAGCAGTTACATACGGACTAGCGGTGCATCCGGGGAGCTGTTTTTT.

The chain carries TRBV15 and TRBJ1-1, with D unclear. CDR1 is LNHNV and CDR2 is YYDKDF in the germline V gene (reference sequence). V lost 2 bases and J lost 1, with 8 bases in between. The CDR3 consists of 14 residues. DNA for the CDR3: TGTGCCACCAGCAGACTTGTAGCGAACACTGAAGCTTTCTTT. This encodes CATSRLVANTEAFF.

CDR3 sequence (DNA): TGTGCCACCAGTGATGTGGCGGGAGTACAAGATACGCAGTATTTT. Protein: CATSDVAGVQDTQYF. The chain uses TRBV24-1 and TRBJ2-3; 7 nucleotides line up with TRBD2. V lost 3 bases, J lost 5 bases, and 7 bases stayed unmatched. The CDR3 is 15 amino acids. Germline-derived CDR1 and CDR2 are KGHDR and SFDVKD.

The rearrangement joins TRBV4-1 to TRBJ2-7; TRBD1 aligns across 8 bases. Germline CDR1 and CDR2: MGHRA and YSYEKL. V trimming: 4 bases; J trimming: 6 bases; junction bases outside the gene matches: 11. This CDR3 is built from 15 residues. The CDR3 DNA reads TGCGCCAGCAGCCTAGGGACAGGCGGCGGGGTCGAGCAGTACTTC. As protein: CASSLGTGGGVEQYF.

This clone has a handful of counts. V gene TRBV25-1 combines with J gene TRBJ2-7; D is perhaps TRBD1 (6 bases). This CDR3 spans 13 amino acids. Germline CDR1 is MGHDK and CDR2 is SYGVNS. Between the trimmed V and J ends, which lost 3 bases and 7 bases, there was a span of 13 bases. For the CDR3, the DNA is TGTGCCAGCAGTGACACAGGGCTGGCGGAGCAGTACTTC. It yields the protein CASSDTGLAEQYF.

This clone was seen only once. The chain uses TRBV7-2 and TRBJ2-5; D not certain. The germline V gene encodes CDR1 SGHTA and CDR2 FQGNSA. Trimming took 1 base from V and 7 from J, leaving 7 bases between them. The CDR3 totals 12 residues. Here the CDR3 reads CASSLVSGTQYF. The CDR3 coding sequence is TGTGCCAGCAGCTTAGTTTCAGGGACCCAGTACTTC.

The chain links TRBV5-6 to TRBJ1-5; D might be TRBD1 (6 bases). This CDR3 comprises 16 residues. Germline-derived CDR1 and CDR2 are SGHDT and YYEEEE. Trimming left V 4 bases short and J 2 bases short, with 16 bases between. CDR3: CASSPGQTRGNQPQHF. In DNA form, the CDR3 reads TGTGCCAGCAGCCCGGGACAAACAAGGGGCAATCAGCCCCAGCATTTT.

The V and J genes are TRBV5-6 and TRBJ2-3; 10 bases agree with TRBD1. CDR1 and CDR2 (germline): SGHDT, YYEEEE. The CDR3 runs to 16 residues. V lost 4 bases to trimming and J lost 3 bases; unmatched junction nucleotides: 8. The CDR3 DNA reads as TGTGCCAGCAGCCTGGGACAGGGGAAGTTGACAGATACGCAGTATTTT. This translates into CASSLGQGKLTDTQYF.

The V call is TRBV23-1, the J call TRBJ2-7, with D tentatively TRBD1 (5 bases). TRBV23-1 is filed as an ORF, its function uncertain. This CDR3 is built from 10 residues. The germline V and J ends were trimmed by 10 bases and 6 bases, with 10 bases remaining between them. CDR3 sequence reads: CATLGAEQYF. CDR3 coding DNA: TGCGCCACCCTTGGGGCCGAGCAGTACTTC.

The J gene is TRBJ2-7, the V gene TRBV5-5; 9 bases are shared with TRBD1. The germline gives CDR1 SGHKS, CDR2 YYEKEE (reference sequence). CDR3 length equals 15 residues. Trimming cost V 0 bases and J 4 bases; bases outside gene matches: 5. The CDR3 sequence: CASSLAVTGGYEQYF. The CDR3 bases are TGTGCCAGCAGCTTGGCTGTGACAGGGGGGTACGAGCAGTACTTC.

In its sample, this clone was seen once. The J gene is TRBJ2-5, the V gene TRBV5-1; 9 positions match TRBD1. The CDR3 extends over 15 amino acids. V gave up 5 bases and J gave up 0 bases; unmatched junction bases: 5. CDR1 is SGHRS and CDR2 is YFSETQ in the germline V gene. The DNA for the CDR3 is TGCGCCAGCAGAAAACAGGGGGCCAACCAAGAGACCCAGTACTTC. Its protein is CASRKQGANQETQYF.

The V gene is TRBV5-1, the J gene TRBJ2-5; 9 bases match TRBD1. Germline CDR1 SGHRS, CDR2 YFSETQ. After removal of 4 bases from V and 5 bases from J, the junction contained 6 bases not matched to a gene. The CDR3 length is 14 residues. This CDR3 reads CASSIQGAEETQYF. The CDR3 region has the DNA TGCGCCAGCAGCATACAGGGGGCGGAGGAGACCCAGTACTTC.

This clone was detected once. The J gene is TRBJ1-4, the V gene TRBV6-5, with TRBD1 matching 7 bases. This CDR3 has 15 residues. V gave up 6 bases and J gave up 4 bases; unmatched junction bases: 8. Germline V gives CDR1 MNHEY, CDR2 SVGAGI. Here the CDR3 DNA reads TGTGCCAGCAGGGCCGACAGGGAGTTTAATGAAAAACTGTTTTTT. This gives the protein CASRADREFNEKLFF.

The chain combines TRBV7-2 with TRBJ1-2; perhaps TRBD1 as D (5 bases). Trimming cost V 7 bases and J 4 bases, with 22 bases left between them. CDR3 length: 16 amino acids. Germline CDR1 and CDR2: SGHTA and FQGNSA. The CDR3 DNA sequence: TGTGCCAGCACCCCTGGGGGGGGTAGGCTCTCCTATGGCTACACCTTC. It encodes CASTPGGGRLSYGYTF. The full variable domain, its missing parts supplied by reference TRBV7-2 and TRBJ1-2, is GAGVSQSPSNKVTEKGKDVELRCDPISGHTALYWYRQSLGQGLEFLIYFQGNSAPDKSGLPSDRFSAERTGGSVSTLTIQRTQQEDSAVYLCASTPGGGRLSYGYTFGSGTRLTVV.